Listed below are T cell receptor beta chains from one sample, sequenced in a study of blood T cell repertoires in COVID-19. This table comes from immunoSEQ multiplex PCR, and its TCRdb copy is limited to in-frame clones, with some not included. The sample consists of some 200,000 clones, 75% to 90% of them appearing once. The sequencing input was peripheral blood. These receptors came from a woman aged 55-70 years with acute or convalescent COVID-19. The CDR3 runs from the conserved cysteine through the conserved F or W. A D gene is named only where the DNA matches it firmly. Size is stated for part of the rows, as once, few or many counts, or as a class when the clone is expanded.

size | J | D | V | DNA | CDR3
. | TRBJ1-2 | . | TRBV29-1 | TGCAGCGTTGGCCGAGCTAACTATGGCTACACCTTC | CSVGRANYGYTF
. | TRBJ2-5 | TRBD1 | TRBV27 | TGTGCCAGCAGTACCAACAGGGGAGAGACCCAGTACTTC | CASSTNRGETQYF
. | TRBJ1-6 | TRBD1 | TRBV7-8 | TGTGCCAGCAGCCCCGGGACAGGGGATAATTCACCCCTCCACTTT | CASSPGTGDNSPLHF
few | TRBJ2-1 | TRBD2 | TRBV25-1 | TGTGCCAGCAGTAAAGGTGGACTAGCGGGAGGGAGTAATGAGCAGTTCTTC | CASSKGGLAGGSNEQFF
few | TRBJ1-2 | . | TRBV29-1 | TGCAGCGTTGAGGGCGGCAGGGAGGCCTATGGCTACACCTTC | CSVEGGREAYGYTF
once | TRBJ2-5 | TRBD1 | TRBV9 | TGTGCCAGCAGCGTAGTAGGTTGGACAGGGTTTGGTAAGACCCAGTACTTC | CASSVVGWTGFGKTQYF
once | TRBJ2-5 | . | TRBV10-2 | TGCGCCAGCATTTCGTCAGGGCGAGAGACCCAGTACTTC | CASISSGRETQYF
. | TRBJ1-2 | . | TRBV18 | TGTGCCAGCTCACCAACCGGGCCCGGGGATGGCTACACCTTC | CASSPTGPGDGYTF
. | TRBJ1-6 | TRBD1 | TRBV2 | TGTGCCAGCAGTGATGGACAGGGGAATTCACCCCTCCACTTT | CASSDGQGNSPLHF
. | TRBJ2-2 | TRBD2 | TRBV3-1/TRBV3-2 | TGTGCCAGCAGCTCTAGGGGAGGGACCGGGGAGCTGTTTTTT | CASSSRGGTGELFF
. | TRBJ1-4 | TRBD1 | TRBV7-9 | TGTGCCAGCAGCTTAGGGGACAGGGTTCTGAATGAAAAACTGTTTTTT | CASSLGDRVLNEKLFF
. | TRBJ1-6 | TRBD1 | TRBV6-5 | TGTGCCAGCAGCGGGACAGGTTATAATTCACCCCTCCACTTT | CASSGTGYNSPLHF
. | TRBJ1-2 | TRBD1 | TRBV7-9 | TGTGCCAGCAGCTTCCAGAAACCGGGACAGGGTTTGAGATTCTTTGGCTACACCTTC | CASSFQKPGQGLRFFGYTF
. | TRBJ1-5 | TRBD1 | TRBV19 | TGTGCCAGTAGTATTGACAGGGGGCAGCCCCAGCATTTT | CASSIDRGQPQHF
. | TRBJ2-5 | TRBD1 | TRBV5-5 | TGTGCCAGCAGCCCGAGGACAGGGAGGCAAGAGACCCAGTACTTC | CASSPRTGRQETQYF
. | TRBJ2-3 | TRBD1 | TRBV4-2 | TGTGCCAGCAGCCAGGACAGGGGTGATACGCAGTATTTT | CASSQDRGDTQYF
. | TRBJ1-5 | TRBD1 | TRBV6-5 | TGTGCCAGCACCGGGACAGGCAATCAGCCCCAGCATTTT | CASTGTGNQPQHF
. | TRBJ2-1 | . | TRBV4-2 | TGTGCCAGCAGCCAAGCCGTATTAGTCTCCTACAATGAGCAGTTCTTC | CASSQAVLVSYNEQFF
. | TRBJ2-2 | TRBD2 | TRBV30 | TGTGCCTGGAGTGTATTATGGCCTAGCGGGAGAAAGTCCGGGGAGCTGTTTTTT | CAWSVLWPSGRKSGELFF
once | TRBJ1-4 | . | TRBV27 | TGTGCCAGCAGTTTATCGAGTGGACTAAATGAAAAACTGTTTTTT | CASSLSSGLNEKLFF
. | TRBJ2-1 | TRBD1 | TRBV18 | TGTGCCAGCTCACCACCTGCCGGGACAGGGAGATACAATGAGCAGTTCTTC | CASSPPAGTGRYNEQFF
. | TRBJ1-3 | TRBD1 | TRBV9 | TGTGCCAGCAGCGGACGGACAGGCACCTCTGGAAACACCATATATTTT | CASSGRTGTSGNTIYF
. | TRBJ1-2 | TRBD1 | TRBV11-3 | TGTGCCAGCAGTCGGGACAGCTATGGCTACACCTTC | CASSRDSYGYTF
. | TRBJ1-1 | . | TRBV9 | TGTGCCAGCAGCGTAATCCCGACAGGCTCTGAAGCTTTCTTT | CASSVIPTGSEAFF
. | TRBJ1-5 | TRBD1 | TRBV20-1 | TGCAGTGCTAGTGCGGGACAGTGGGGAAATCAGCCCCAGCATTTT | CSASAGQWGNQPQHF
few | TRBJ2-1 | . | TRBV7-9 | TGTGCCAGCAGCTTAGCCGGTCAGGGGGGAGTAAATGAGCAGTTCTTC | CASSLAGQGGVNEQFF
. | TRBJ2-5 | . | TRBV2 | TGTGCCAGCAGTGAACCATTGGGGAGCTTCCAAGAGACCCAGTACTTC | CASSEPLGSFQETQYF
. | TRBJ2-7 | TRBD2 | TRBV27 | TGTGCCAGCAGTTTGGGCCGCGGGGGCTCCTACGAGCAGTACTTC | CASSLGRGGSYEQYF
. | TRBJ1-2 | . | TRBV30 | TGTGCCTGGGGGGGGGCTTGGGGCTACACCTTC | CAWGGAWGYTF
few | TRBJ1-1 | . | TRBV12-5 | TGTGCTAGTGGTTTGATACGCACGGGTGAAGCTTTCTTT | CASGLIRTGEAFF
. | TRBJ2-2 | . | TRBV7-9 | TGTGCCTCAACCGGGGAGCTGTTTTTT | CASTGELFF
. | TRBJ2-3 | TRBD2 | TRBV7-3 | TGTGCCAGCAGCCCTAGCGGGTCAAGCACAGATACGCAGTATTTT | CASSPSGSSTDTQYF
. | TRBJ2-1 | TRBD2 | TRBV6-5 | TGTGCCAGCAGTTACCCGGGACTAGAGATGAATGAGCAGTTCTTC | CASSYPGLEMNEQFF
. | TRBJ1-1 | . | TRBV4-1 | TGCGCCAGCAGCCAACTGCCCCAGGGGTTTAACACTGAAGCTTTCTTT | CASSQLPQGFNTEAFF
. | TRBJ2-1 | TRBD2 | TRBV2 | TGTGCCAGCAGTGAACCGACTAGCGGGAGCAACAATGAGCAGTTCTTC | CASSEPTSGSNNEQFF
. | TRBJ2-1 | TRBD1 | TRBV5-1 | TGCGCCAGCAGCTTGGGGACAGGGAGCTCCTACAATGAGCAGTTCTTC | CASSLGTGSSYNEQFF
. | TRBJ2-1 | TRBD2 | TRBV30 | TGTGCCTGGAGTTTCGGCGGGAGCTTGGGCAATGAGCAGTTCTTC | CAWSFGGSLGNEQFF
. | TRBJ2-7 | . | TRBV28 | TGTGCCAGCAAGGTCCTAGCAGCCTACGAGCAGTACTTC | CASKVLAAYEQYF
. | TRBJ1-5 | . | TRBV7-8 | TGTGCCAGCAGCTTGCGAGTATTTCAGCCCCAGCATTTT | CASSLRVFQPQHF
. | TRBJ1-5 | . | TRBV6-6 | TGTGCCAGCAGGCCTCAGGGATACAATCAGCCCCAGCATTTT | CASRPQGYNQPQHF
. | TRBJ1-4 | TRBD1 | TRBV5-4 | TGTGCCAGCAGCTTGGTTCCTGGGACAGGGACTAATGAAAAACTGTTTTTT | CASSLVPGTGTNEKLFF
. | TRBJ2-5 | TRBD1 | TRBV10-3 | TGTGCCATCAGGCCGGGACAGGGGGCGGGAGAAGAGACCCAGTACTTC | CAIRPGQGAGEETQYF
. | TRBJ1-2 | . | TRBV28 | TGTGCCAGCTGGGAAACAGGGCCCTATGGCTACACCTTC | CASWETGPYGYTF
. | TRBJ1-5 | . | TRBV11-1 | TGTGCCAGCAGCCGGGACACGAATCAGCCCCAGCATTTT | CASSRDTNQPQHF
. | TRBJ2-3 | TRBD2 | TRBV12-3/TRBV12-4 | TGTGCCAGCACCGTGGGGGTAGCGGGGGCCCCTGATTTT | CASTVGVAGAPDF
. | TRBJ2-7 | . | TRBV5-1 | TGCGCCAGCAGCTTGGCGGCGGGAACGATATACGAGCAGTACTTC | CASSLAAGTIYEQYF
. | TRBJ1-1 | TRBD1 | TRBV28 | TGTGCCAGCAGTCTGGACAGGGGAGGTATAGGGCGCACTGAAGCTTTCTTT | CASSLDRGGIGRTEAFF